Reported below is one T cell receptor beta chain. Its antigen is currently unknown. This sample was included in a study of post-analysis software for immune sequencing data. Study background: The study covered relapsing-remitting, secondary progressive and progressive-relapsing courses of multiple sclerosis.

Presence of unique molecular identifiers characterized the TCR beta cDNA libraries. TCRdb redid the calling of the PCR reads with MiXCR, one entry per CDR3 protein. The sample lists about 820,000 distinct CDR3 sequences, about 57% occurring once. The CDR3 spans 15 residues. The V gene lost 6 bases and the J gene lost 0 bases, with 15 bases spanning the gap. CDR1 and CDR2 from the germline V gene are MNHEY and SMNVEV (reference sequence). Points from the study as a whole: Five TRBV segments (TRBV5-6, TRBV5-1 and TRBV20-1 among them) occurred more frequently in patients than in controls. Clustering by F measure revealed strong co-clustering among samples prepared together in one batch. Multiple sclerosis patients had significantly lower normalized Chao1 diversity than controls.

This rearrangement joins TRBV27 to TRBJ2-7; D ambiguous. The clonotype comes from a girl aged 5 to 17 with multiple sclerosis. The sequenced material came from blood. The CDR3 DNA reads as TGTGCCAGCAGGCGGCTGGCGACAAGCTCCTACGAGCAGTACTTC. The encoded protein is CASRRLATSSYEQYF.